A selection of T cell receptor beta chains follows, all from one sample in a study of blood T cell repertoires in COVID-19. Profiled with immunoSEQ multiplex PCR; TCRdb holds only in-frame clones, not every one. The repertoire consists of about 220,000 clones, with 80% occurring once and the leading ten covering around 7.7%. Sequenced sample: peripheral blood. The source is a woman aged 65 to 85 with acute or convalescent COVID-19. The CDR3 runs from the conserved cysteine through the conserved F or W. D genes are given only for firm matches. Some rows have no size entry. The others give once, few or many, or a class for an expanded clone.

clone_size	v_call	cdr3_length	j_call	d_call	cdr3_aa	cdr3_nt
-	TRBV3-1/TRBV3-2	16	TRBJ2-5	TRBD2	CASSQLGTSGAETQYF	TGTGCCAGCAGCCAACTGGGGACTAGCGGGGCGGAGACCCAGTACTTC
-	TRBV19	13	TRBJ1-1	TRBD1	CASSRGTVSVAFF	TGTGCCAGTAGTAGGGGGACAGTAAGCGTAGCTTTCTTT
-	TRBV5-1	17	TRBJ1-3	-	CASSLAGNEYTGNTIYF	TGCGCCAGCAGCTTGGCGGGGAATGAGTACACTGGAAACACCATATATTTT
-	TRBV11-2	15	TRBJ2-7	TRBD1	CASSLGGTGGYEQYF	TGTGCCAGCAGCTTAGGAGGGACAGGGGGCTACGAGCAGTACTTC
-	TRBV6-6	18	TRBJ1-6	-	CASSLRAAGSSYNSPLHF	TGTGCCAGCAGTCTGAGGGCAGCCGGGAGCTCCTATAATTCACCCCTCCACTTT
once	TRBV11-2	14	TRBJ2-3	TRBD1	CASSLRQGGDTQYF	TGTGCCAGCAGCCTTCGACAGGGTGGAGATACGCAGTATTTT
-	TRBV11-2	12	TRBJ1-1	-	CASSSSNTEAFF	TGTGCCAGCAGCTCCTCTAACACTGAAGCTTTCTTT
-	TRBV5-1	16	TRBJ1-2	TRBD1	CASSRTGGYEAYGYTF	TGCGCCAGCAGTCGAACAGGGGGCTATGAGGCCTATGGCTACACCTTC
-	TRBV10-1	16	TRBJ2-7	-	CASLNRAITIGDEQYF	TGCGCCAGCCTAAACAGGGCCATTACCATCGGAGACGAGCAGTACTTC
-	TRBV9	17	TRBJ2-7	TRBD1	CASSVGAGQGVPYEQYF	TGTGCCAGCAGCGTCGGGGCAGGACAGGGAGTGCCCTACGAGCAGTACTTC
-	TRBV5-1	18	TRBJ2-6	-	CASSSRVIPTSGANVLTF	TGCGCCAGCAGCTCCAGGGTTATCCCGACCTCTGGGGCCAACGTCCTGACTTTC
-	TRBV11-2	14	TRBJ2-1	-	CASSLNRIGYEQFF	TGTGCCAGCAGCTTAAACAGAATCGGCTATGAGCAGTTCTTC
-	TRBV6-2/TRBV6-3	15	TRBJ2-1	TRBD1	CASSYLGTGSNEQFF	TGTGCCAGCAGTTACCTGGGGACAGGGTCGAATGAGCAGTTCTTC
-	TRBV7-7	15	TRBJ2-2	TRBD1	CASSSHRGNTGELFF	TGTGCCAGCAGCTCCCACAGGGGGAACACCGGGGAGCTGTTTTTT
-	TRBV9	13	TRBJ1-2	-	CASSAKGGLRYTF	TGTGCCAGCAGCGCAAAAGGAGGGTTGCGCTACACCTTC
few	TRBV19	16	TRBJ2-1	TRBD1	CASSGDRSSSYNEQFF	TGTGCCAGTAGCGGGGACAGGTCTAGCTCCTACAATGAGCAGTTCTTC
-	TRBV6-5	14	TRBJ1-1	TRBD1	CASRQGQRETEAFF	TGTGCCAGCAGACAGGGGCAAAGGGAAACTGAAGCTTTCTTT
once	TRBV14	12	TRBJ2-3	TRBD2	CASSLGTTAQYF	TGTGCCAGCAGCCTTGGGACTACGGCGCAGTATTTT
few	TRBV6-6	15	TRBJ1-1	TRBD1	CASSYSRDRNTEAFF	TGTGCCAGCAGTTACTCCCGGGACAGAAACACTGAAGCTTTCTTT
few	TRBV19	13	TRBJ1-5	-	CASSEQINQPQHF	TGTGCCAGTAGTGAACAGATCAATCAGCCCCAGCATTTT
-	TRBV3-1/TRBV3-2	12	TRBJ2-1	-	CASSQVKGGQFF	TGTGCCAGCAGCCAAGTCAAGGGAGGGCAGTTCTTC
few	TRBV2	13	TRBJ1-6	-	CASIAANNSPLHF	TGTGCCAGCATCGCGGCGAATAATTCACCCCTCCACTTT
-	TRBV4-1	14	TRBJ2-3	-	CASSESLAPNTQYF	TGCGCCAGCAGCGAAAGCCTAGCTCCAAATACGCAGTATTTT
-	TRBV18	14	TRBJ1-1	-	CASSPGAGNTEAFF	TGTGCCAGCTCACCGGGGGCAGGGAACACTGAAGCTTTCTTT
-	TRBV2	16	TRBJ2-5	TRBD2	CASSTLGLAGGETQYF	TGTGCCAGCAGTACCCTGGGACTAGCGGGGGGAGAGACCCAGTACTTC
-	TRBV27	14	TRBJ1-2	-	CASSLSPRGYGYTF	TGTGCCAGCAGTTTATCCCCTAGGGGCTATGGCTACACCTTC
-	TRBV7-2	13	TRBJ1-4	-	CASSFPRGEKLFF	TGTGCCAGCAGCTTCCCGCGGGGTGAAAAACTGTTTTTT
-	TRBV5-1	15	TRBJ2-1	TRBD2	CASSPGLAGDNEQFF	TGCGCCAGCAGCCCGGGACTAGCGGGGGACAATGAGCAGTTCTTC
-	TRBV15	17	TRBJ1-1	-	CATSRDQGFGVNTEAFF	TGTGCCACCAGCAGAGATCAGGGATTTGGGGTGAACACTGAAGCTTTCTTT
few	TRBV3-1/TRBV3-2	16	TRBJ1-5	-	CASSQDYTGINQPQHF	TGTGCCAGCAGCCAAGACTATACAGGGATCAATCAGCCCCAGCATTTT
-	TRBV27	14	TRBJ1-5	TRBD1	CASSPGQAGQPQHF	TGTGCCAGCAGCCCGGGACAGGCAGGACAGCCCCAGCATTTT
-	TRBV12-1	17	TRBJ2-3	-	CASSFSRDCIGTDTQYF	TGTGCCAGCAGCTTTAGCCGTGACTGTATAGGCACAGATACGCAGTATTTT
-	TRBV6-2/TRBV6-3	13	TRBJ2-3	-	CASSRPPGDTQYF	TGTGCCAGCAGTAGGCCCCCCGGGGATACGCAGTATTTT
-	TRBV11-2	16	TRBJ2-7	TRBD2	CASSPGLAGGGSEQYF	TGTGCCAGCAGCCCGGGACTAGCGGGAGGGGGTTCCGAGCAGTACTTC
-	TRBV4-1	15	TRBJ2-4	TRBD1	CASSQDVGQQNIQYF	TGCGCCAGCAGCCAAGATGTGGGACAGCAAAACATTCAGTACTTC
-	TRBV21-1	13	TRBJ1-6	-	CASRAGVNSPLHF	TGTGCCAGCAGGGCAGGGGTGAATTCACCCCTCCACTTT
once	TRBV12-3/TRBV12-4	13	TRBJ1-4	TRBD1	CASSLNRGEKLFF	TGTGCCAGCAGCTTAAACAGGGGGGAAAAACTGTTTTTT
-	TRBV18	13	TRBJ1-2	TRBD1	CASSSTGGYGYTF	TGTGCCAGCTCGTCCACAGGGGGCTACGGCTACACCTTC
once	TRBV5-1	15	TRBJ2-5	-	CASSLSGTLWETQYF	TGCGCCAGCAGCCTATCCGGGACTTTGTGGGAGACCCAGTACTTC
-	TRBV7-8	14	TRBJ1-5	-	CASSTDSLNQPQHF	TGTGCCAGCAGCACGGACAGCCTTAATCAGCCCCAGCATTTT
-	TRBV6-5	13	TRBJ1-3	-	CAGTSESGNTIYF	TGTGCCGGGACATCCGAATCCGGAAACACCATATATTTT
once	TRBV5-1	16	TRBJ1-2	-	CASSLDSHQGDYGYTF	TGCGCCAGCAGCTTGGACTCCCACCAGGGTGACTATGGCTACACCTTC
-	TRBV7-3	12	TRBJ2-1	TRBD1	CASSSPRGEQFF	TGTGCCAGCAGCTCCCCCAGGGGGGAGCAGTTCTTC
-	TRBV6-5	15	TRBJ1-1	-	CASSYSRIMNTEAFF	TGTGCCAGCAGTTACTCGCGGATCATGAACACTGAAGCTTTCTTT
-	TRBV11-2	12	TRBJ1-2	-	CASSLRAYGYTF	TGTGCCAGCAGCTTACGAGCCTATGGCTACACCTTC
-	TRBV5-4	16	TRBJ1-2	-	CASSFGLQASKGSYTF	TGTGCCAGCAGCTTCGGGTTACAGGCCTCTAAAGGAAGCTACACCTTC
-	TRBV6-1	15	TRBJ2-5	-	CASSEDRPPQETQYF	TGTGCCAGCAGTGAAGACAGACCGCCCCAAGAGACCCAGTACTTC
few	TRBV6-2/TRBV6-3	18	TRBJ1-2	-	CASSHVGPGLRGDYGYTF	TGTGCCAGCAGCCATGTGGGCCCGGGCCTTCGGGGTGACTATGGCTACACCTTC
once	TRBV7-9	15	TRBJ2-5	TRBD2	CASSFRLAGQETQYF	TGTGCCAGCAGCTTCAGACTAGCGGGCCAAGAGACCCAGTACTTC
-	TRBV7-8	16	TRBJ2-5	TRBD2	CASSSVAGVLTETQYF	TGTGCCAGCAGCTCTGTCGCGGGGGTGCTGACGGAGACCCAGTACTTC
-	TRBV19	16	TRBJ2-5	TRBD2	CASSMGGGGVSETQYF	TGTGCCAGTAGTATGGGTGGGGGGGGAGTATCTGAGACCCAGTACTTC
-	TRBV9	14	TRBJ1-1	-	CASSAQSVNTEAFF	TGTGCCAGCAGCGCTCAATCAGTGAACACTGAAGCTTTCTTT
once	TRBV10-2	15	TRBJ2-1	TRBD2	CASSPWTSGGDEQFF	TGCGCCAGCAGCCCATGGACTAGCGGGGGCGATGAGCAGTTCTTC
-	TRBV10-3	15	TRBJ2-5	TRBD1	CAISEPTGGAETQYF	TGTGCCATCAGTGAGCCTACAGGGGGCGCGGAGACCCAGTACTTC
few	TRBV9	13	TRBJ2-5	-	CASSSGAQETQYF	TGTGCCAGCAGCTCAGGGGCCCAGGAGACCCAGTACTTC
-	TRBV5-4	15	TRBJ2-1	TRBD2	CASSLKVAGANEQFF	TGTGCCAGCAGCTTGAAGGTAGCGGGGGCAAATGAGCAGTTCTTC
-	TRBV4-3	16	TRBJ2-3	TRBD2	CASRLGASGGGDTQYF	TGCGCCAGCAGGCTGGGGGCTAGCGGGGGGGGAGATACGCAGTATTTT
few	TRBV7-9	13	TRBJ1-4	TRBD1	CASSSTGLEKLFF	TGTGCCAGCAGCTCGACAGGGCTCGAAAAACTGTTTTTT
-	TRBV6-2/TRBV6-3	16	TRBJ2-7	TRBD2	CASRPATGAGGGEQYF	TGTGCCAGCAGACCTGCGACTGGGGCGGGGGGTGGCGAGCAGTACTTC